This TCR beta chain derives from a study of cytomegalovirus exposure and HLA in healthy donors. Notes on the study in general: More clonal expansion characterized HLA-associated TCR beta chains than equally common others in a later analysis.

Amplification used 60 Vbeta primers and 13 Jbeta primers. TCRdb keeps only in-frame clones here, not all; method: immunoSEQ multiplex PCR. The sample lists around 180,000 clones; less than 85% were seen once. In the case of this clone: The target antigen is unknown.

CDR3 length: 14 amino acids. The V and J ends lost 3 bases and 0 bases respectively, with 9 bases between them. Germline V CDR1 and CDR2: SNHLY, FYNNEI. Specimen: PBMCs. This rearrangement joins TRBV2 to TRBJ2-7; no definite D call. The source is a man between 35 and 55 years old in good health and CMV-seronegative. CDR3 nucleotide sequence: TGTGCCAGCAGTGATAGCCGGAGCTCCTACGAGCAGTACTTC. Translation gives CASSDSRSSYEQYF. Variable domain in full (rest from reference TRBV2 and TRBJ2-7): EPEVTQTPSHQVTQMGQEVILRCVPISNHLYFYWYRQILGQKVEFLVSFYNNEISEKSEIFDDQFSVERPDGSNFTLKIRSTKLEDSAMYFCASSDSRSSYEQYFGPGTRLTVT.